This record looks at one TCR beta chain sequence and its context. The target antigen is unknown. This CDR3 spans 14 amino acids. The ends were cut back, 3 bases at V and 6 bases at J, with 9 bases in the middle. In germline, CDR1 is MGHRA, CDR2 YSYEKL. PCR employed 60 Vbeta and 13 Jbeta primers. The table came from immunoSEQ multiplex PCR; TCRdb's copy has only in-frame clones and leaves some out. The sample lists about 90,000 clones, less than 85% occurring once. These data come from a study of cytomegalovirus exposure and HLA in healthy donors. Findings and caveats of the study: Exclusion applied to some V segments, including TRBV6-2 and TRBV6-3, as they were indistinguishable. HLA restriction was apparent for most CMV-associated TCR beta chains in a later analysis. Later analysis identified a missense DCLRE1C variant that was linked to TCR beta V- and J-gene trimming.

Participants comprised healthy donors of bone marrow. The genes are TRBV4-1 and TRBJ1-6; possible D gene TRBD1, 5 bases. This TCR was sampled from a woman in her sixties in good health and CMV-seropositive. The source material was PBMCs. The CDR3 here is CASSQRDLNSPLHF. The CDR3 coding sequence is TGCGCCAGCAGCCAGCGGGACCTTAATTCACCCCTCCACTTT.